The 21 T cell receptor beta chains given below trace back to one sample, sequenced in a study of cytomegalovirus exposure and HLA in healthy donors. 13 Jbeta primers and 60 Vbeta primers were used for the PCR. Sequenced by immunoSEQ multiplex PCR; TCRdb stores in-frame clones only, minus some. In the table there are 180,000 or so clones, 80% of which are singletons. Sequenced material: PBMCs. Source of these receptors: a girl aged 10 to 17 in good health and CMV-seropositive.

The chain couples TRBV7-9 to TRBJ2-1; TRBD2 matches 12 bases. CDR3 length: 17 amino acids. In germline, CDR1 is SEHNR, CDR2 FQNEAQ (reference sequence). The trim removed 5 bases at V and 7 bases at J, leaving 12 bases unmatched. For the CDR3, the DNA is TGTGCCAGCAGCACTTCTAGCGGGAGGGCCTTCGTAAATGAGCAGTTCTTC. Encoded protein: CASSTSSGRAFVNEQFF.

The chain recombines TRBV7-8 with TRBJ2-7; D is ambiguous. Germline CDR1 reads SGHVS; CDR2 reads FQNEAQ. V lost 5 bases to trimming and J lost 2 bases, with 7 bases between them. This CDR3 comprises 12 residues. Here the CDR3 reads CASSPEAYEQYF. The DNA for the CDR3 is TGTGCCAGCAGCCCTGAGGCCTACGAGCAGTACTTC. Filled out from reference TRBV7-8 and TRBJ2-7, the complete variable domain reads GAGVSQSPRYKVAKRGQDVALRCDPISGHVSLFWYQQALGQGPEFLTYFQNEAQLDKSGLPSDRFFAERPEGSVSTLKIQRTQQEDSAVYLCASSPEAYEQYFGPGTRLTVT.

The J gene is TRBJ2-7, the V gene TRBV6-5; 8 bases agree with TRBD1. This CDR3 has 14 residues. Germline V CDR1 and CDR2: MNHEY, SVGAGI. V shed 5 bases, J shed 0 bases, and the junction held 3 bases outside the gene matches. The chain's CDR3 is CASSRGTGSYEQYF. The CDR3 DNA reads as TGTGCCAGCAGTCGAGGGACAGGCTCCTACGAGCAGTACTTC.

The V and J genes are TRBV4-2 and TRBJ1-4, with 8 bases aligning to TRBD1. The length of the CDR3 is 17 residues. Germline V lookup: CDR1 LGHNA, CDR2 YNFKEQ. Trimming cost V 5 bases and J 4 bases; bases outside gene matches: 12. The CDR3 DNA is TGTGCCAGCAGCGAGATCTCCAGGGGGCACAGTAATGAAAAACTGTTTTTT. As protein: CASSEISRGHSNEKLFF.

The V gene is TRBV27, the J gene TRBJ1-1; 8 positions agree with TRBD1. Looked up from germline, CDR1 is MNHEY and CDR2 is SMNVEV (reference sequence). With 5 bases clipped from V and 1 base from J, the junction kept 6 bases outside the gene matches. The CDR3 totals 15 residues. CDR3 DNA: TGTGCCAGCAGTCCCCGGACAGGGTGGAACACTGAAGCTTTCTTT. The encoded protein is CASSPRTGWNTEAFF.

The genes are TRBV6-5 and TRBJ2-7, with D tentatively TRBD2 (6 bases). Germline CDR1 and CDR2: MNHEY and SVGAGI. The CDR3 has 14 residues. V lost 6 bases and J lost 3, with 15 bases in between. The CDR3 sequence: CASSPTAGSYEQYF. Written as DNA, the CDR3 is TGTGCCAGCAGCCCCACGGCGGGGAGCTACGAGCAGTACTTC.

This clone came up once. Different DNA sequences within this sample yield the same CDR3. The rearrangement links TRBV5-1 to TRBJ2-1; no clear D. The CDR3 runs 14 residues. V lost 0 bases and J lost 6, with 10 bases in between. CDR1 and CDR2 (germline): SGHRS, YFSETQ. CDR3 residues: CASSLGPSSNEQFF. The CDR3 nucleotides are TGCGCCAGCAGCTTGGGCCCTAGTTCCAATGAGCAGTTCTTC.

J is TRBJ1-1 and V is TRBV5-1; D is possibly TRBD1 (5 bases). V lost 0 bases and J 4 bases, leaving 10 bases between the germline ends. The germline V gene encodes CDR1 SGHRS and CDR2 YFSETQ. The CDR3 covers 14 residues. CDR3 amino acids: CASSLEGALTEAFF. The CDR3, as DNA: TGCGCCAGCAGCTTGGAAGGGGCACTCACTGAAGCTTTCTTT.

The chain combines TRBV18 with TRBJ2-7, with 8 bases that match TRBD2. V was clipped by 5 bases and J by 3 bases; unmatched bases: 9. CDR3 size: 15 residues. CDR1 is KGHSH, CDR2 LQKENI, per germline. The CDR3 loop reads CASSTSGSRGYEQYF. CDR3 DNA sequence: TGTGCCAGCTCAACAAGCGGGAGTCGGGGCTACGAGCAGTACTTC.

This clone has only a few counts. The J gene is TRBJ2-5, the V gene TRBV18, with TRBD1 as a possible D gene (6 bases). Trimming cost V 2 bases and J 4 bases, with 11 bases left between them. There are 14 residues in the CDR3. CDR1 KGHSH and CDR2 LQKENI come from the germline V gene. As DNA, the CDR3 is TGTGCCAGCTCACCAATAAACAGGGCAGAGACCCAGTACTTC. Protein: CASSPINRAETQYF.

The genes are TRBV4-1 and TRBJ2-7; 9 bases agree with TRBD2. With 4 bases clipped from V and 5 bases from J, the junction kept 9 bases outside the gene matches. Germline V CDR1 and CDR2: MGHRA, YSYEKL. This CDR3 spans 15 amino acids. This CDR3 is CASSRIPGLAHEQYF. As DNA, the CDR3 is TGCGCCAGCAGCCGAATCCCGGGACTAGCCCACGAGCAGTACTTC.

The V gene is TRBV5-4, the J gene TRBJ2-1; D may be TRBD2 (6 bases). This CDR3 comprises 16 residues. V shed 0 bases and J shed 2 bases, with 12 bases lying between them. Looked up from germline, CDR1 is SGHNT and CDR2 is YYREEE (reference sequence). The DNA for the CDR3 is TGTGCCAGCAGCTTGGGGAATAGCGGAACCTACAATGAGCAGTTCTTC. Translation: CASSLGNSGTYNEQFF.

The chain recombines TRBV5-6 with TRBJ2-1; weak D call: TRBD2 (6 bases). The germline V gene encodes CDR1 SGHDT and CDR2 YYEEEE. Trimming took 4 bases from V and 1 from J, leaving 15 bases between them. The CDR3 runs 16 residues. The CDR3 spells CASSAGTPRSYNEQFF. DNA of the CDR3: TGTGCCAGCAGCGCGGGGACTCCTCGTTCCTACAATGAGCAGTTCTTC. Together with reference TRBV5-6 and TRBJ2-1, the CDR3 gives the full variable domain: DAGVTQSPTHLIKTRGQQVTLRCSPKSGHDTVSWYQQALGQGPQFIFQYYEEEERQRGNFPDRFSGHQFPNYSSELNVNALLLGDSALYLCASSAGTPRSYNEQFFGPGTRLTVL.

The genes are TRBV29-1 and TRBJ2-7, with TRBD2 matching over 8 bases. CDR1 is SQVTM and CDR2 is ANQGSEA in the germline V gene. The junction had 10 bases not matched to a gene; V was cut back by 6 bases and J by 3 bases. CDR3 length equals 14 residues. The CDR3 DNA reads TGCAGCGTCGCACCTATAGCGGGGAACTACGAGCAGTACTTC. Translation: CSVAPIAGNYEQYF.

The chain carries TRBV6-5 and TRBJ1-5, with a tentative D call TRBD1 (5 bases). CDR1 and CDR2 from the germline V gene are MNHEY and SVGAGI. The CDR3 is made up of 13 amino acids. V was pared by 5 bases and J by 7 bases, with 12 bases between. The CDR3 sequence is CASSGGILQPQHF. The DNA of the CDR3 is TGTGCCAGCAGTGGGGGGATTCTCCAGCCCCAGCATTTT.

J is TRBJ2-5 and V is TRBV6-5; TRBD1 agrees at 10 bases. Judging by the DNA end, TRBJ2-7 fits better; the J call may be wrong. From germline, CDR1 is MNHEY and CDR2 SVGAGI. The length of the CDR3 is 14 residues. CDR3 sequence: CASSWGQGTYEQYF. For the CDR3, the DNA is TGTGCCAGCAGCTGGGGACAGGGGACCTACGAGCAGTACTTC.

This chain connects TRBV27 to TRBJ2-1, with D possibly being TRBD1 (6 bases). The CDR3 consists of 15 residues. V was pared by 3 bases and J by 4 bases, with 13 bases between. Germline CDR1 reads MNHEY; CDR2 reads SMNVEV (reference sequence). The CDR3 sequence: CASSFEGDTYNEQFF. In DNA form, the CDR3 reads TGTGCCAGCAGTTTTGAGGGGGATACATACAATGAGCAGTTCTTC.

This rearrangement joins TRBV7-9 to TRBJ2-3; no clear D gene. CDR3 length: 14 residues. Trimming took 1 base from V and 2 from J, leaving 7 bases between them. Germline V gives CDR1 SEHNR, CDR2 FQNEAQ (reference sequence). CDR3 sequence (DNA): TGTGCCAGCAGCTTAGGCGGTTTCACAGATACGCAGTATTTT. This encodes CASSLGGFTDTQYF.

This rearrangement joins TRBV30 to TRBJ2-7; the D gene is possibly TRBD1 (6 bases). V lost 3 bases to trimming and J lost 4 bases, with 16 bases between them. CDR1 is GTSNPN and CDR2 is SVGIG in the germline V gene (reference sequence). The CDR3 has 14 residues. CDR3 nucleotide sequence: TGTGCCTGGAGGCCGCCGGGACACTCTTACGAGCAGTACTTC. It is translated as CAWRPPGHSYEQYF. Full variable domain (rest looked up from reference TRBV30 and TRBJ2-7): SQTIHQWPATLVQPVGSPLSLECTVEGTSNPNLYWYRQAAGRGLQLLFYSVGIGQISSEVPQNLSASRPQDRQFILSSKKLLLSDSGFYLCAWRPPGHSYEQYFGPGTRLTVT.

The V call is TRBV5-1, the J call TRBJ2-3; TRBD1 might be the D (5 bases). Trimming stripped 2 bases from V and 2 bases from J, with 15 bases between. The CDR3 is made up of 16 amino acids. Germline V gives CDR1 SGHRS, CDR2 YFSETQ. For the CDR3, the DNA is TGCGCCAGCAGCTTTTCAGGGCTGGGGATCACAGATACGCAGTATTTT. This translates into CASSFSGLGITDTQYF.

Comment on this clone: The missing conserved phenylalanine or tryptophan at the end of this CDR3 makes a read error likely. The rearrangement joins TRBV4-1 to TRBJ1-5, with 7 positions matching TRBD1. The V gene end was trimmed by 0 bases and the J gene end by 11 bases; junction bases not matched to a gene: 10. Germline assignment: CDR1 MGHRA and CDR2 YSYEKL. CDR3 length: 15 amino acids. The CDR3 nucleotides are TGCGCCAGCAGCCAAGACCCTTCGACAGGGAGGACCCAGCATATT. Translation: CASSQDPSTGRTQHI.